Sequencing of this T cell receptor beta chain was carried out in a study of human T cells and chemical hapten exposure. Using its own MiXCR run on the RACE reads, TCRdb lists one record per CDR3 protein. Among about 380,000 distinct CDR3 sequences listed, around 5.5% were seen once. Regarding time point: pre-sensitization, week 0. The treatment is: therapeutic diphenylcyclopropenone sensitization with weekly scalp DPC. This receptor was obtained from a woman in her fifties or sixties with alopecia areata. Some clones in this sample may be carry-over from other donors' samples. The sample here was whole blood, taken in connection with sensitization to the hapten diphenylcyclopropenone (DPC).

The CDR3 here is CASSDGLDGELFF. The CDR3 DNA reads TGTGCCAGCAGCGACGGACTTGACGGGGAGCTGTTTTTT. V and J are TRBV7-9 and TRBJ2-2; TRBD2 is a possible D gene (5 bases). This CDR3 has 13 residues. Germline V CDR1 and CDR2: SEHNR, FQNEAQ (reference sequence). Trimming took off 5 bases at V and 7 bases at J, with 11 bases between the two ends.